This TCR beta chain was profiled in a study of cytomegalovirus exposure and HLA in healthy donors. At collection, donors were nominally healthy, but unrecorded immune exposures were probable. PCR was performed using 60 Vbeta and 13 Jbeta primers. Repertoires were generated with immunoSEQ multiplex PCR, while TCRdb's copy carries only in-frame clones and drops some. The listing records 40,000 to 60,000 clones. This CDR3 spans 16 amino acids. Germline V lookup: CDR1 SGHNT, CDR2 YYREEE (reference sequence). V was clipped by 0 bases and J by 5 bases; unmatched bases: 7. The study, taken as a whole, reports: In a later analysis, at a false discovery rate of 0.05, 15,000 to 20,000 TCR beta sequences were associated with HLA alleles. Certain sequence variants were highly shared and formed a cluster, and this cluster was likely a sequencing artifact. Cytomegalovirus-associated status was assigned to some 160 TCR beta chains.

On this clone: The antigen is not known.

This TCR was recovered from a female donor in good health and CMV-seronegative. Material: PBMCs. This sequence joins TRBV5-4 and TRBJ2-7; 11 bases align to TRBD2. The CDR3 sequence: CASSLDEGLAVHEQYF. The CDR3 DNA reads TGTGCCAGCAGCTTGGACGAGGGACTAGCGGTCCACGAGCAGTACTTC.